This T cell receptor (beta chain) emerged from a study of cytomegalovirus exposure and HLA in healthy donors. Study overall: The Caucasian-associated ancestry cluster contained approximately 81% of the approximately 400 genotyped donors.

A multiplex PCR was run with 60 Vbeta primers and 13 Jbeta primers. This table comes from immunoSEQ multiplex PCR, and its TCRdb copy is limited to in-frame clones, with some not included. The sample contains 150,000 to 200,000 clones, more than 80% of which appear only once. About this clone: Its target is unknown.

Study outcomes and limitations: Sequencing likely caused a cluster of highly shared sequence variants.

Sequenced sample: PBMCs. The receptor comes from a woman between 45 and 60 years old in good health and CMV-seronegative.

The CDR3 here is CASTGGILGDGYTF. DNA for the CDR3: TGTGCCAGCACAGGGGGGATCTTAGGGGATGGCTACACCTTC. The chain recombines TRBV2 with TRBJ1-2; 7 positions match TRBD1. V was clipped by 7 bases and J by 6 bases; unmatched bases: 11. The CDR3 is 14 residues long. Germline values: CDR1 SNHLY, CDR2 FYNNEI.